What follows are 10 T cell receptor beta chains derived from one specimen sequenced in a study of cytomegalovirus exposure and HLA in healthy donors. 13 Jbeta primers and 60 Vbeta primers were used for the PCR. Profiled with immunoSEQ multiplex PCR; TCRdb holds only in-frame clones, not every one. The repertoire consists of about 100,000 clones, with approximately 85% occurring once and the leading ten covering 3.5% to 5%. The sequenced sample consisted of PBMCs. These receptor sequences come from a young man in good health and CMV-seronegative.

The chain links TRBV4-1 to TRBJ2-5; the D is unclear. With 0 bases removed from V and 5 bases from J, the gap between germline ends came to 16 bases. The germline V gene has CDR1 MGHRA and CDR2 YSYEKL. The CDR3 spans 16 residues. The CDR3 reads CASSQDGFGMRETQYF. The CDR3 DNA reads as TGCGCCAGCAGCCAAGATGGTTTCGGTATGCGGGAGACCCAGTACTTC.

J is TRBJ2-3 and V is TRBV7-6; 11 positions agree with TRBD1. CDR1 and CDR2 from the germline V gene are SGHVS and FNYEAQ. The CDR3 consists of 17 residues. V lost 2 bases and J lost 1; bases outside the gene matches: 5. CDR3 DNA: TGTGCCAGCAGCTTACCCCCGGGACAGGGGGGCACAGATACGCAGTATTTT. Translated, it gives CASSLPPGQGGTDTQYF.

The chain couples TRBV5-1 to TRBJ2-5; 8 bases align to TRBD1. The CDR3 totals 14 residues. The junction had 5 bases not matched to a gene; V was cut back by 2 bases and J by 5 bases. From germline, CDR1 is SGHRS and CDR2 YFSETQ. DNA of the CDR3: TGCGCCAGCAGCTTCCTCAGGGGGCGTGAGACCCAGTACTTC. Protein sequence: CASSFLRGRETQYF. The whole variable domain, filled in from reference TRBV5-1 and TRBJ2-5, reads KAGVTQTPRYLIKTRGQQVTLSCSPISGHRSVSWYQQTPGQGLQFLFEYFSETQRNKGNFPGRFSGRQFSNSRSEMNVSTLELGDSALYLCASSFLRGRETQYFGPGTRLLVL.

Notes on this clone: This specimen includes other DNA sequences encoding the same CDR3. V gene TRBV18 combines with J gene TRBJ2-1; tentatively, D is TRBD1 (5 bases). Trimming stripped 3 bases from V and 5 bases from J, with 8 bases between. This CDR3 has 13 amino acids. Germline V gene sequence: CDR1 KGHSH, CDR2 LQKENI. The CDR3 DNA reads TGTGCCAGCTCACCGGGGCAGAACAATGAGCAGTTCTTC. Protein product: CASSPGQNNEQFF.

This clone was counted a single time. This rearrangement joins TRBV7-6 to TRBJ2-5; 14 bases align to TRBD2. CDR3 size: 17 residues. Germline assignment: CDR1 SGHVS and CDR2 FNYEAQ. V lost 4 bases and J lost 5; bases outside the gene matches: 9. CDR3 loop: CASSSGLAGGSSETQYF. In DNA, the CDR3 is TGTGCCAGCAGCTCCGGACTAGCGGGGGGCTCCTCCGAGACCCAGTACTTC.

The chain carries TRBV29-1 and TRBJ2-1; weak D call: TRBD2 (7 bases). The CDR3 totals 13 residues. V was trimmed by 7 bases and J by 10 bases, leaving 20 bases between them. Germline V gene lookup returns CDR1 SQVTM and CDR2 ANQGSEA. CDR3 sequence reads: CSADTKGGDEQFF. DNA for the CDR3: TGCAGCGCAGACACTAAAGGGGGGGACGAGCAGTTCTTC.

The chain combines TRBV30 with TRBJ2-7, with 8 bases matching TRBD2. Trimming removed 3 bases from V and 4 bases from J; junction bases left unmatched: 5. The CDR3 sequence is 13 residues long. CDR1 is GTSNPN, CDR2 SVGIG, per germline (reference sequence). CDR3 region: CAWSREGTYEQYF. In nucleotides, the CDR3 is TGTGCCTGGAGCCGGGAGGGGACTTACGAGCAGTACTTC. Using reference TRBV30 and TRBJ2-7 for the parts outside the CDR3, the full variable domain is SQTIHQWPATLVQPVGSPLSLECTVEGTSNPNLYWYRQAAGRGLQLLFYSVGIGQISSEVPQNLSASRPQDRQFILSSKKLLLSDSGFYLCAWSREGTYEQYFGPGTRLTVT.

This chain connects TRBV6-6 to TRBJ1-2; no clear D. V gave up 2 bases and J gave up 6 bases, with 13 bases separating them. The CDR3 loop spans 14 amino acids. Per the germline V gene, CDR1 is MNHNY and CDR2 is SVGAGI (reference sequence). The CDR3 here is CASSYPGMRDGYTF. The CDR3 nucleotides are TGTGCCAGCAGTTACCCGGGGATGCGGGATGGCTACACCTTC.

CDR3 DNA sequence: TGTGCCAGCAGGGCCGGGACAGCCTCGATCGAGCAGTACTTC. It translates to CASRAGTASIEQYF. This chain connects TRBV6-1 to TRBJ2-7; TRBD1 matches 7 bases. The CDR3 is made up of 14 amino acids. J lost 6 bases, V lost 6 bases, and 11 bases had no gene match. The V gene's germline CDR1 is MNHNS and CDR2 SASEGT.

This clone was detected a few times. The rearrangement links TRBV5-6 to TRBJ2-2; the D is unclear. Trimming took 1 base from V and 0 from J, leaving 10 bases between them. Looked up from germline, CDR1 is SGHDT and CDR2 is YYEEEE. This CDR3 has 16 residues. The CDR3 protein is CASSLTTIANTGELFF. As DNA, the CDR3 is TGTGCCAGCAGCTTGACTACCATCGCGAACACCGGGGAGCTGTTTTTT.